These 12 T cell receptor beta chains originate from one sample sequenced in a study of CD8 T cells in Susac syndrome. An amount of RNA that ranged from roughly 0.45 to 1 ug was reverse transcribed with random hexamers. From the immunoSEQ multiplex PCR reads, TCRdb called clonotypes with MiXCR, one entry per CDR3 protein. The sample has over 350,000 distinct CDR3 sequences, around 85% seen once. Sequenced: CD8+ T cells from PBMCs. All receptors come from a human donor with multiple sclerosis.

The chain employs TRBV6-5 and TRBJ1-1; D is perhaps TRBD1 (6 bases). Per the germline V gene, CDR1 is MNHEY and CDR2 is SVGAGI. Trimming took 0 bases from V and 4 from J, leaving 21 bases between them. The CDR3 runs to 18 residues. The CDR3 nucleotides read TGTGCCAGCAGTTACTCGCTTGGTCAGGGGCGCGACGGCACTGAAGCTTTCTTT. Translated: CASSYSLGQGRDGTEAFF.

There are a few counts of this clonotype. V usage is TRBV6-2 or TRBV6-3 and J usage is TRBJ2-1, with 8 bases identical to TRBD1. The CDR3 contains 11 residues. V lost 4 bases, J lost 12 bases, and 2 bases stayed unmatched. The germline gives CDR1 MNHEY, CDR2 SVGEGT. As DNA, the CDR3 is TGTGCCAGCAGTTTCGACAGGGGGCAGTTCTTC. This gives the protein CASSFDRGQFF.

V is TRBV15 and J is TRBJ1-1, with a tentative D call TRBD1 (5 bases). The CDR3 has 13 amino acids. Trimming pared 11 bases from V and 6 bases from J, leaving 19 bases between. The germline CDR1 and CDR2 sequences are LNHNV and YYDKDF (reference sequence). CDR3 sequence reads: CASGNIEGSEAFF. CDR3 bases: TGTGCCTCCGGGAATATCGAGGGGTCTGAAGCTTTCTTT.

This chain links TRBV29-1 with TRBJ2-1; 9 bases align to TRBD1. Per germline, CDR1 SQVTM and CDR2 ANQGSEA. J lost 9 bases, V lost 4 bases, and 7 bases had no gene match. This CDR3 has 13 amino acids. The CDR3 region is CSVVGTGIFEQFF. The CDR3 DNA reads as TGCAGCGTTGTAGGGACAGGGATTTTTGAGCAGTTCTTC.

The chain carries TRBV29-1 and TRBJ2-3, with 7 bases matching TRBD2. V shed 4 bases and J 0 bases; nucleotides not matched to a gene: 4. The CDR3 totals 14 residues. Per the germline V gene, CDR1 is SQVTM and CDR2 is ANQGSEA. CDR3 sequence (DNA): TGCAGCGTTGCGGGCGGGAGTAGCACAGATACGCAGTATTTT. This sequence encodes CSVAGGSSTDTQYF.

The chain carries TRBV28 and TRBJ2-3; 11 nucleotides line up with TRBD2. V lost 5 bases and J lost 7; bases outside the gene matches: 11. CDR3 length: 16 residues. In germline, CDR1 is MDHEN, CDR2 SYDVKM. CDR3 sequence reads: CASSTTNSGRANTQYF. In DNA, the CDR3 is TGTGCCAGCAGTACCACCAATAGCGGGAGGGCTAATACGCAGTATTTT.

This clonotype is a singleton in its sample. This chain links TRBV30 with TRBJ1-1; 9 positions agree with TRBD1. The germline CDR1 and CDR2 sequences are GTSNPN and SVGIG (reference sequence). The CDR3 runs to 16 residues. The V and J ends lost 1 base and 1 base, in that order; junction bases with no gene match: 7. This CDR3 reads CAWSEDRGEPNTEAFF. The CDR3 coding sequence is TGTGCCTGGAGTGAAGACAGGGGGGAGCCGAACACTGAAGCTTTCTTT.

This clonotype was detected once. This chain connects TRBV7-9 to TRBJ2-5, with 8 bases identical to TRBD1. The V gene end was trimmed by 4 bases and the J gene end by 7 bases; junction bases not matched to a gene: 11. The CDR3 sequence is 15 residues long. Per germline, CDR1 SEHNR and CDR2 FQNEAQ (reference sequence). The DNA for the CDR3 is TGTGCCAGCAGCTCGGACAGGGCAAGAAAGGGGACCCAGTACTTC. Protein: CASSSDRARKGTQYF.

The rearrangement links TRBV12-3 or TRBV12-4 to TRBJ1-1; no clear D gene. V was clipped by 0 bases and J by 1 base, with 6 bases between them. This CDR3 has 14 amino acids. CDR3 amino acids: CASSLAVTNTEAFF. Written as DNA, the CDR3 is TGTGCCAGCAGTTTAGCGGTAACGAACACTGAAGCTTTCTTT.

This chain uses TRBV5-1 with TRBJ2-1, with 11 bases identical to TRBD1. The junction had 8 bases not matched to a gene; V was cut back by 7 bases and J by 5 bases. The CDR3 loop spans 15 amino acids. Germline V gene sequence: CDR1 SGHRS, CDR2 YFSETQ. CDR3 sequence: CASDPGQGVDNEQFF. The CDR3 DNA reads TGCGCCAGCGACCCGGGACAGGGGGTGGACAATGAGCAGTTCTTC.

The chain uses TRBV2 and TRBJ1-4, with 7 bases lining up with TRBD1. The germline CDR1 and CDR2 sequences are SNHLY and FYNNEI. After removal of 6 bases from V and 0 bases from J, the junction contained 4 bases not matched to a gene. The CDR3 spans 15 residues. CDR3 residues: CASSAGQATNEKLFF. The CDR3 DNA is TGTGCCAGCAGCGCCGGACAGGCAACTAATGAAAAACTGTTTTTT. The full variable domain, its missing parts supplied by reference TRBV2 and TRBJ1-4, is EPEVTQTPSHQVTQMGQEVILRCVPISNHLYFYWYRQILGQKVEFLVSFYNNEISEKSEIFDDQFSVERPDGSNFTLKIRSTKLEDSAMYFCASSAGQATNEKLFFGSGTQLSVL.

There are a few counts of this clonotype. The rearrangement links TRBV3-1 to TRBJ2-7; 11 bases are shared with TRBD2. Germline V gene lookup returns CDR1 LGHDT and CDR2 YNNKEL (reference sequence). The J segment lost 2 bases and the V segment lost 1 base, leaving 1 base of the junction unmatched. The CDR3 spans 15 residues. CDR3 sequence reads: CASSQVAGGPYEQYF. The CDR3 coding sequence is TGTGCCAGCAGCCAAGTAGCGGGAGGGCCCTACGAGCAGTACTTC.